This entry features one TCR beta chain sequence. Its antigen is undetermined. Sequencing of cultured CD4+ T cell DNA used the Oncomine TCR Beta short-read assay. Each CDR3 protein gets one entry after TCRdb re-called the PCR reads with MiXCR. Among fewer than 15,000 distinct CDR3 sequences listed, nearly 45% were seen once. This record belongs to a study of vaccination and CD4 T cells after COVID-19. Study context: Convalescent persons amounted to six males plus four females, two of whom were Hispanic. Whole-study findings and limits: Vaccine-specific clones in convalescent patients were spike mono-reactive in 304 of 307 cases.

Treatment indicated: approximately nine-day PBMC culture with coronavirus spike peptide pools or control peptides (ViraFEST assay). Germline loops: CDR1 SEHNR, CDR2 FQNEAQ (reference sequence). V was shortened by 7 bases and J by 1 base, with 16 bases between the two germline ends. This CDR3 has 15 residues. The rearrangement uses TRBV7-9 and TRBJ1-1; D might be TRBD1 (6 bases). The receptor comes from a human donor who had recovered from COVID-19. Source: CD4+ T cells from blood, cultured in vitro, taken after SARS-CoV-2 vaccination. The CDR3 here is CASNPEGDGNTEAFF. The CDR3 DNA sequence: TGTGCCAGCAATCCCGAGGGGGACGGGAACACTGAAGCTTTCTTT.